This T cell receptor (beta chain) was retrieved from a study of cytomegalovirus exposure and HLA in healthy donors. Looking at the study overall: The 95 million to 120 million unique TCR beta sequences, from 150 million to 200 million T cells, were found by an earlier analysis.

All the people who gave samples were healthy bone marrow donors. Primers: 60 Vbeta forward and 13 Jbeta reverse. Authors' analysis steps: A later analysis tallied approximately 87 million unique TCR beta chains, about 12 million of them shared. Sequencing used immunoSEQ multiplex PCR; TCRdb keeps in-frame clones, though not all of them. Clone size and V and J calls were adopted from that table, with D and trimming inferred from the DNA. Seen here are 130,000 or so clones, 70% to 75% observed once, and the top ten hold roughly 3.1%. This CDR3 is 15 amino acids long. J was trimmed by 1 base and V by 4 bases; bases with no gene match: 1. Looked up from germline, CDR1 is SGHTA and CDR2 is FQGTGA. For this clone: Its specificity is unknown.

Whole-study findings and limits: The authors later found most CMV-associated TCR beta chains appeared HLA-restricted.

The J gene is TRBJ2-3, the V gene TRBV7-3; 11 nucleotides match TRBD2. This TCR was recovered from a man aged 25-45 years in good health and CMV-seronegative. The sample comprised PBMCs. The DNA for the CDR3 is TGTGCCAGCAGCTCTAGCGGGGGGCGCACAGATACGCAGTATTTT. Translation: CASSSSGGRTDTQYF.